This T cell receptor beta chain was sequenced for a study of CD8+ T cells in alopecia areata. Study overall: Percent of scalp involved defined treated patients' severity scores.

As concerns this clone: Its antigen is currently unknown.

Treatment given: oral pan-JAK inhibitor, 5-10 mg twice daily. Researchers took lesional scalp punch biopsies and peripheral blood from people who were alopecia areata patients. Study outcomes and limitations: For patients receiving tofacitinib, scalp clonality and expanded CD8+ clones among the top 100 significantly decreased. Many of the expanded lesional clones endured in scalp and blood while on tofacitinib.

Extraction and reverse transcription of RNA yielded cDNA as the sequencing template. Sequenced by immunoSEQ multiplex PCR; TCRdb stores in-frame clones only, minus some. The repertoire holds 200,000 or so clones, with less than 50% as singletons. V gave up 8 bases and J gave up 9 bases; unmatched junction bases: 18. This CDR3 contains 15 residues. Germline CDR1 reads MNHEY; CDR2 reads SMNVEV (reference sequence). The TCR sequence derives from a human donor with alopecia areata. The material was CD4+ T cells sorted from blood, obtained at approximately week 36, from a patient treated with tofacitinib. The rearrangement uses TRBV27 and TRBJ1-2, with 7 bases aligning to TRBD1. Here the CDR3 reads CASGHLYRDSISYTF. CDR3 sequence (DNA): TGTGCCAGCGGGCACCTGTACCGGGACAGCATAAGCTACACCTTC.